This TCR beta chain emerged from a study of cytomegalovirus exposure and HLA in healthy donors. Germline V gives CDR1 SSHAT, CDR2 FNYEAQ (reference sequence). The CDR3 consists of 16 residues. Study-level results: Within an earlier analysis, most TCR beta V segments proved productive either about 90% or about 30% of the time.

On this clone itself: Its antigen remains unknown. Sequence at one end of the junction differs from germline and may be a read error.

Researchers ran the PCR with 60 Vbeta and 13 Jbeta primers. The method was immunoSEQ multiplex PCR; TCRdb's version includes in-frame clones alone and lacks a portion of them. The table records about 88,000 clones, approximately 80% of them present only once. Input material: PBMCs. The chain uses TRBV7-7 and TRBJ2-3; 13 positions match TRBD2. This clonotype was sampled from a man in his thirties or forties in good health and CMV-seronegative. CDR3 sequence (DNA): TGTGCTAGCAGCTTAGGACTAGCGGGGGAAACAGATACGCAGTATTTT. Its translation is CASSLGLAGETDTQYF.